This TCR beta chain was identified during a study of early T cells in non-severe SARS-CoV-2 infection (dated by TCRdb to about 2021). In the study overall: TCR sequencing used bulk RNA from unsorted whole blood, so alpha and beta chains could not be paired. Broad study findings and their caveats: VDJdb matching was skewed toward anti-spike CD8 responses and likely underestimated virus-specific expansions, missing private and CD4 specificities.

This clonotype was picked up a small number of times. What antigen it recognizes has not been identified. Base qualities are not at hand, and no much larger clone is one base apart. The method was 5' RACE. The run used a NextSeq 500. The TCR library protocol attached unique molecular identifiers to individual cDNA molecules to correct for sequencing error and PCR bias. Sequencing covered both TCR alpha and beta chains, and within each sample the abundances of alpha and beta sequences were tightly co-correlated. The source study handled its data this way. Decombinator V4 was used to annotate TCR sequences for V gene, J gene and CDR3. Expanded TCRs were defined as changing significantly between any two time points under a Poisson model with p below 0.0001. TCR abundances were normalised to the total number of TCRs sequenced per sample and expressed as counts per million. VDJdb, accessed 1 November 2021, was searched for CMV, EBV and SARS-CoV-2 annotated TCRs, excluding TCRs annotated for multiple antigens. TCRdb reanalyzed the raw reads on its own, using fastp at Q25 for trimming and MiXCR for clone calling, and kept in-frame beta chains. A single entry per CDR3 protein holds the most common genes and DNA from its merged rows. TCRdb, not the authors, supplied the V and J calls. The sample table lists about 26,000 distinct CDR3 sequences, about 3.8% of them with a count of one. The ten largest clones take up 6.2% of the sample.

The study was a case-control design nested within a healthcare worker cohort in London, UK, with weekly nasopharyngeal swab PCR tests and blood sampling. Healthcare workers were recruited between 23 and 31 March 2020, during the week of the UK lockdown, and were followed weekly for up to about 16 weeks. Material: whole blood. This sequence was found in an adult who was a healthcare worker with PCR-confirmed SARS-CoV-2 infection or an uninfected control (not recorded which).

The CDR3 in this case is CSASPRGPVGGELFF. The nucleotides read TGCAGTGCTAGCCCTAGGGGGCCAGTGGGCGGGGAGCTGTTTTTT. Recombination linked TRBV20-1 to TRBJ2-2; 7 central nucleotides agree with TRBD1. The germline V gene (reference sequence) gives CDR1 as DFQATT and CDR2 as SNEGSKA. The CDR3 sequence holds 15 residues, the cysteine and phenylalanine included. The DNA shown is the 45-base CDR3, in frame from base 1. From V the trimming removes 3 bases and from J it removes 7 bases, while the gene matches leave 11 bases of the junction unaccounted for.